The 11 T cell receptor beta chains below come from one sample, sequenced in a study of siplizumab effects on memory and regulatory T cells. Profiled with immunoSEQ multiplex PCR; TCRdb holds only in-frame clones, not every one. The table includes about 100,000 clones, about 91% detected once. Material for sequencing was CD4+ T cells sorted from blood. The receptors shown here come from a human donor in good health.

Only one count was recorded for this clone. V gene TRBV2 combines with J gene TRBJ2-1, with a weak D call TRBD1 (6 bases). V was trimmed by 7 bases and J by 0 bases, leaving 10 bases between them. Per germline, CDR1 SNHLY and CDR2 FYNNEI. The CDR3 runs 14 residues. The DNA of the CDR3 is TGTGCCAGCACGGCGGACAGCTCCTACAATGAGCAGTTCTTC. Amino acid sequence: CASTADSSYNEQFF.

CDR3 region: CASSLLQGAYGYTF. Written as DNA, the CDR3 is TGTGCCAGCAGTCTACTACAGGGGGCCTATGGCTACACCTTC. The chain employs TRBV2 and TRBJ1-2; 9 bases are a match to TRBD1. The CDR3 runs to 14 residues. V shed 5 bases and J 4 bases; nucleotides not matched to a gene: 5. Germline V gives CDR1 SNHLY, CDR2 FYNNEI.

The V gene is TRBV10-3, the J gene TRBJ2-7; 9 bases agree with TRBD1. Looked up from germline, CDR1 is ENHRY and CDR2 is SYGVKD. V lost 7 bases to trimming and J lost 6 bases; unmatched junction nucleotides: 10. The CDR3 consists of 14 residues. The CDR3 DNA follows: TGTGCCATCACCGGGGACAGGGCGTACTCCGAGCAGTACTTC. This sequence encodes CAITGDRAYSEQYF.

CDR3 nucleotides: TGCGCCAGCAGTCCCTCTAGGACTAACTCCTACAATGAGCAGTTCTTC. As protein: CASSPSRTNSYNEQFF. V and J are TRBV5-1 and TRBJ2-1; D is possibly TRBD2 (6 bases). The ends were cut back, 5 bases at V and 0 bases at J, with 15 bases in the middle. Germline lookup yields CDR1 SGHRS and CDR2 YFSETQ. This CDR3 spans 16 amino acids.

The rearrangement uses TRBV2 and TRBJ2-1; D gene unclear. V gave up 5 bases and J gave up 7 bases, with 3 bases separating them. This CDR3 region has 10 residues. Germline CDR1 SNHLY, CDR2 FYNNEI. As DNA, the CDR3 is TGTGCCAGCAGTAATAATGAGCAGTTCTTC. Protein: CASSNNEQFF.

The CDR3 region is CASSLSGWASGGGDTQYF. CDR3 coding DNA: TGTGCCAGCAGCTTAAGCGGGTGGGCTAGCGGGGGTGGAGATACGCAGTATTTT. This chain links TRBV13 with TRBJ2-3; TRBD2 aligns across 10 bases. Germline lookup yields CDR1 PRHDT and CDR2 FYEKMQ (reference sequence). The CDR3 contains 18 residues. V lost 2 bases and J lost 5; bases outside the gene matches: 13.

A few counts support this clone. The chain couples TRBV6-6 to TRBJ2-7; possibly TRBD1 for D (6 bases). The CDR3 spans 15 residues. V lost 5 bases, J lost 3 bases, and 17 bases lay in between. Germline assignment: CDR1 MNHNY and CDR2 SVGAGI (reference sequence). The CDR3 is CASSREAGTSYEQYF. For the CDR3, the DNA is TGTGCCAGCAGTCGCGAAGCCGGGACAAGCTACGAGCAGTACTTC.

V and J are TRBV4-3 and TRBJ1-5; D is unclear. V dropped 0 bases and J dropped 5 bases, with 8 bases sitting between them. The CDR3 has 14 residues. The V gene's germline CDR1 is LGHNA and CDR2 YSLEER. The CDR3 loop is CASSQDIEDQPQHF. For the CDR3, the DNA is TGCGCCAGCAGCCAAGATATCGAGGATCAGCCCCAGCATTTT.

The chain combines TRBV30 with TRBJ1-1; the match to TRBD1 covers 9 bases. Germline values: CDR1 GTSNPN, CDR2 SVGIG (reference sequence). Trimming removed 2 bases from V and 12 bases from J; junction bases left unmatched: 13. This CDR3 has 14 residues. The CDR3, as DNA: TGTGCCTGGAGTTTAACGACCGGGACAGGGATTACTTTCTTT. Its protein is CAWSLTTGTGITFF.

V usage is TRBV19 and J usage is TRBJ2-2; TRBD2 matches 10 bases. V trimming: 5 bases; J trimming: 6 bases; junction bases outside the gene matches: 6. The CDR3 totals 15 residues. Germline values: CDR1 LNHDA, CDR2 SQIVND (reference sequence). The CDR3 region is CASSRASGGSGELFF. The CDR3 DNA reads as TGTGCCAGTAGTCGGGCTAGCGGGGGCTCCGGGGAGCTGTTTTTT.

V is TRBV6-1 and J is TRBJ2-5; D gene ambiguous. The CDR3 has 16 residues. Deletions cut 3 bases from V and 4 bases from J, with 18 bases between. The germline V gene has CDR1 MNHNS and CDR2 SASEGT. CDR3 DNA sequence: TGTGCCAGCAGTGAGGTGGCTACCTGGATTGGAGAGACCCAGTACTTC. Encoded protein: CASSEVATWIGETQYF.